This paragraph reports one TCR beta chain. Its matching antigen is unknown. One end of the junction is discordant with germline, which a read error may explain. Making TCR beta cDNA involved approximately 510 ng total RNA and a constant-region primer. Three rounds of nested multiplex PCR with slightly modified ARM-PCR produced TCR beta libraries. Use of TRBV1-TRBV30 forward primers with a C-beta reverse primer characterized the first two PCR rounds, which lasted about 10 cycles each. Each CDR3 protein gets one entry after TCRdb re-called the multiplex PCR reads with MiXCR. The sample carries around 19,000 distinct CDR3 sequences, 79% recorded once. The CDR3 has 20 amino acids. The study co-extracted DNA and RNA from roughly 20-30 mg of unsorted bulk tissue. Treatment of the patients' primary liver carcinoma consisted of surgical resection. Sampling targeted five separate regions of each tumor, which included the tumor centre. Viable tumor cell content exceeded 75% in every tumor sample.

The sample comes from a study of tumor-infiltrating lymphocytes in primary liver carcinoma. Study findings and constraints: Detection in all five tumor regions applied to only about 7-25% of top clones.

The sequenced sample was liver tumor tissue from sampling region 4. Subset noted: tumor region T4, right-lateral pole. This rearrangement joins TRBV12-3 or TRBV12-4 to TRBJ2-6, with a possible D match to TRBD2 (7 bases). The receptor's source is a woman in her thirties with primary liver carcinoma and hepatitis B virus infection. This chain's CDR3 is CASSLKGRAGVRSGANILTF. The CDR3 coding sequence is TGTGCCAGCAGCCTAAAGGGGAGGGCAGGGGTCCGCTCTGGGGCCAACATCCTGACTTTC.